The clone carrying this T cell receptor (beta chain) showed up just a few times. V was cut by 3 bases and J by 4 bases, with 9 bases left in between. Germline-derived CDR1 and CDR2 are SGHDN and FVKESK. This CDR3 region has 13 residues. As processed by the authors: Quantification of nucleated cells was approximated via reference gene primer amplification. TCRdb's table, derived via immunoSEQ multiplex PCR, lists solely in-frame clones and lacks some. V and J calls and clone size come straight from that table; D and trimming were deduced from the DNA. The sample has about 260,000 clones, about 89% seen once; the top ten hold more than 1.3%. This entry belongs to a study of blood T cell repertoires in COVID-19. The wider study: Samples came from the United States, Italy and Spain, spanning acute and convalescent COVID-19. T cells, B-cell-depleted T cells, or PBMCs provided the cDNA or gDNA that served as material.

The rearrangement joins TRBV14 to TRBJ1-2; no firm D call. Sequencing was done on a sample of peripheral blood. The source of this sequence is a woman aged 40 to 55 who had recovered from COVID-19. CDR3 region: CASSQGQLYGYTF. CDR3 coding DNA: TGTGCCAGCAGCCAGGGCCAGCTCTATGGCTACACCTTC.